The clone carrying this T cell receptor beta chain was counted at least ten times. The antigen is unknown. The sample belongs to a study of regulatory T cells in long-lasting Graves disease. Study-wide findings and caveats: Newly diagnosed disease favored TRBV20-1 and TRBJ2-1 over persistent disease. Persistent patients had a count of shared public clonotypes (approximately 3,000) that exceeded that of new patients (around 960).

Time point defined: newly diagnosed GD, antithyroid drugs for less than 3 months. RNA extracted from PBMCs served as the sequencing template. This CDR3 spans 15 amino acids. Between the trimmed V and J ends, which lost 7 bases and 5 bases, there was a span of 17 bases. iRepertoire HTBI primers and Arm-PCR of CDR3 regions built TCR beta libraries. Per the original methods: The study identified around 62 TRBV and some 13 TRBJ segments across samples. TCRdb itself ran the multiplex PCR reads through MiXCR, one entry per CDR3 protein. What appears here as the V and J calls and clone size reflects TCRdb's work, not the paper's. The sample contains hundreds of thousands of distinct CDR3 sequences, under 20% of which appear only once.

The sequencing here drew on peripheral blood mononuclear cells (PBMCs), taken at new diagnosis, from a patient treated with antithyroid drugs. The origin of this receptor is a female donor with Graves disease. This sequence joins TRBV12-3 or TRBV12-4 and TRBJ1-4, with TRBD1 as a possible D gene (6 bases). The CDR3 DNA reads TGTGCCAGCAAAATAAGGGGGGCGGGGAATGAAAAACTGTTTTTT. It codes for CASKIRGAGNEKLFF.